Listed below are T cell receptor beta chains from one sample, sequenced in a study of cytomegalovirus exposure and HLA in healthy donors. Repertoires were generated with immunoSEQ multiplex PCR, while TCRdb's copy carries only in-frame clones and drops some. The data show about 140,000 clones, 76% seen once. Sample: PBMCs. The receptors derive from a woman in her forties in good health and CMV-seronegative. Each CDR3 is given without its conserved first and last residue. The D gene is left open where the match is weak.

d_call: NA; v_call: TRBV30; j_call: TRBJ1-1; cdr3_aa: AWSVQGNTEAF
d_call: NA; v_call: TRBV5-1; j_call: TRBJ1-3; cdr3_aa: ASSPLTGSGNTIY
d_call: TRBD1; v_call: TRBV5-8; j_call: TRBJ1-2; cdr3_aa: ASGDRGTYGYT
d_call: NA; v_call: TRBV4-1; j_call: TRBJ2-1; cdr3_aa: ASSQRGYNEQF
d_call: TRBD1; v_call: TRBV5-1; j_call: TRBJ1-4; cdr3_aa: ASSGGTGLNEKLF
d_call: TRBD2; v_call: TRBV6-1; j_call: TRBJ2-4; cdr3_aa: ASSEGLLQNIQY
d_call: TRBD1; v_call: TRBV12-5; j_call: TRBJ2-7; cdr3_aa: ASGLVEVQGVTYEQY
d_call: NA; v_call: TRBV7-6; j_call: TRBJ2-1; cdr3_aa: ASSLVGSLYNEQF
d_call: TRBD1; v_call: TRBV14; j_call: TRBJ2-3; cdr3_aa: ASSPWVTGTGNADTQY
d_call: NA; v_call: TRBV5-1; j_call: TRBJ2-7; cdr3_aa: ASSPGQGKGSEQY
d_call: NA; v_call: TRBV20-1; j_call: TRBJ2-7; cdr3_aa: SAGADYEQY
d_call: TRBD1; v_call: TRBV7-6; j_call: TRBJ1-3; cdr3_aa: ASSRDRGSGNTIY
d_call: NA; v_call: TRBV29-1; j_call: TRBJ2-7; cdr3_aa: SVVRDKGSYEQY
d_call: NA; v_call: TRBV27; j_call: TRBJ1-2; cdr3_aa: ASSLGQDYGYT
d_call: TRBD1; v_call: TRBV2; j_call: TRBJ1-5; cdr3_aa: ASTRDRYSNQPQH
d_call: TRBD1; v_call: TRBV7-9; j_call: TRBJ1-3; cdr3_aa: ASSNYRGRTGNTIY
d_call: TRBD1; v_call: TRBV28; j_call: TRBJ1-4; cdr3_aa: ASSPGTGAGEKLF
d_call: NA; v_call: TRBV5-1; j_call: TRBJ1-3; cdr3_aa: ASSFQGNTIY
d_call: NA; v_call: TRBV7-9; j_call: TRBJ1-1; cdr3_aa: SIRTVNTEAF
d_call: TRBD1; v_call: TRBV27; j_call: TRBJ1-1; cdr3_aa: ASSLSPVRQGARRTEAF
d_call: NA; v_call: TRBV6-5; j_call: TRBJ1-1; cdr3_aa: ASSYVKGVGEAF
d_call: TRBD2; v_call: TRBV4-1; j_call: TRBJ2-1; cdr3_aa: ASSQDQASGRDDEQF
d_call: TRBD2; v_call: TRBV7-9; j_call: TRBJ2-3; cdr3_aa: ASSTRPTGGASDTQY
d_call: NA; v_call: TRBV10-1; j_call: TRBJ1-1; cdr3_aa: ASSDQYTEAF
d_call: NA; v_call: TRBV7-7; j_call: TRBJ2-2; cdr3_aa: ASSLQGYYGAIGELF
d_call: NA; v_call: TRBV5-1; j_call: TRBJ2-1; cdr3_aa: ASSSFGLTGEQF
d_call: TRBD1; v_call: TRBV9; j_call: TRBJ1-1; cdr3_aa: ASSTLTGSNTEAF
d_call: TRBD1; v_call: TRBV5-1; j_call: TRBJ2-7; cdr3_aa: ASSFRVRQGVYEQY
d_call: NA; v_call: TRBV11-3; j_call: TRBJ1-3; cdr3_aa: ASSLDPPSSGNTIY
d_call: NA; v_call: TRBV25-1; j_call: TRBJ1-1; cdr3_aa: ASSDRANTEAF
d_call: TRBD1; v_call: TRBV2; j_call: TRBJ2-7; cdr3_aa: ASSARTGRTYEQY
d_call: NA; v_call: TRBV6-5; j_call: NA; cdr3_aa: ASSYVGTQYEQY
d_call: NA; v_call: TRBV5-1; j_call: TRBJ1-2; cdr3_aa: ASSRGLTYGYT
d_call: TRBD1; v_call: TRBV2; j_call: TRBJ1-1; cdr3_aa: ASSTGGLNTEAF
d_call: NA; v_call: TRBV30; j_call: TRBJ2-1; cdr3_aa: AWSVGIAANNEQF
d_call: TRBD2; v_call: TRBV5-1; j_call: TRBJ2-3; cdr3_aa: ASSLLAGGRGDTQY
d_call: NA; v_call: TRBV7-9; j_call: TRBJ1-1; cdr3_aa: SSSLQGTNTEAF
d_call: TRBD1; v_call: TRBV27; j_call: TRBJ2-1; cdr3_aa: ASSDTGQGLYNEQF
d_call: NA; v_call: TRBV7-9; j_call: TRBJ1-5; cdr3_aa: ASSSTAPGEQPQH
d_call: TRBD1; v_call: TRBV28; j_call: TRBJ2-1; cdr3_aa: ASSLRTGGVYNEQF
d_call: NA; v_call: TRBV7-8; j_call: TRBJ2-7; cdr3_aa: ASSLRGHSYEQY
d_call: TRBD1; v_call: TRBV6-1; j_call: TRBJ2-7; cdr3_aa: ASSEDRQLLEQY
d_call: TRBD1; v_call: TRBV2; j_call: TRBJ1-2; cdr3_aa: ASSELRGLNYGYT
d_call: TRBD2; v_call: TRBV28; j_call: TRBJ2-1; cdr3_aa: ASTGFSSGGHEQF
d_call: TRBD1; v_call: TRBV5-1; j_call: TRBJ1-1; cdr3_aa: ASSLARGTPNTEAF
d_call: NA; v_call: TRBV5-1; j_call: TRBJ1-5; cdr3_aa: ASSLLSGRQPQH
d_call: TRBD1; v_call: TRBV9; j_call: TRBJ1-4; cdr3_aa: ASSPRQGLEKLF
d_call: NA; v_call: TRBV30; j_call: TRBJ1-6; cdr3_aa: AWSVQRRTINKWRTLH
d_call: NA; v_call: TRBV5-6; j_call: TRBJ2-7; cdr3_aa: ASSSLSYRELREQY
d_call: TRBD1; v_call: TRBV6-5; j_call: TRBJ2-5; cdr3_aa: ASTPLTGGGETQY